These 31 T cell receptor beta chains came from one sample sequenced in a study of neurological immune-mediated disorders (dated by TCRdb to about 2019). Library preparation employed 5' RACE. The instrument was an Illumina HiSeq 2500. Through fastp at Q25 and MiXCR, TCRdb rebuilt clones from the public reads, retaining in-frame beta chains. Each record represents a unique CDR3 protein, reported with the most common genes and DNA among its rows. A total of about 21,000 distinct CDR3 sequences appear in this sample, over 5% of them only once. The ten largest clones add up to less than 50% of the sample. Sequencing was done on a sample of CD8+ T cells from blood. These receptors originate from a man aged 18 to 29 in good health.

This clonotype was seen at least ten times. CDR3 loop: CASSVSKGADTQYF. In DNA, the CDR3 is TGTGCCAGCAGCGTATCAAAGGGGGCAGATACGCAGTATTTT. V gene TRBV9 combines with J gene TRBJ2-3; possible D gene TRBD1, 6 bases. Trimming left V 1 base short and J 4 bases short, with 10 bases between. The CDR3 length is 14 residues. Germline-derived CDR1 and CDR2 are SGDLS and YYNGEE.

This clonotype was detected many times. The genes are TRBV2 and TRBJ1-1; D call uncertain. The V gene lost 3 bases and the J gene lost 6 bases, with 11 bases spanning the gap. This CDR3 is 13 amino acids long. Per the germline V gene, CDR1 is SNHLY and CDR2 is FYNNEI. Written as DNA, the CDR3 is TGTGCCAGCAGTGAGTGGGGAAAGCCTGAAGCTTTCTTT. Translation: CASSEWGKPEAFF.

In its sample, this clonotype was seen many times. The V call is TRBV5-1, the J call TRBJ2-7; D is perhaps TRBD1 (5 bases). The V end lost 0 bases, the J end lost 0 bases, and 7 bases lay between the germline ends. The CDR3 runs 14 residues. Germline V gene data show CDR1 as SGHRS and CDR2 as YFSETQ. CDR3 amino acids: CASSLEGASYEQYF. CDR3 in DNA: TGCGCCAGCAGCTTGGAAGGGGCCTCCTACGAGCAGTACTTC.

This clonotype was counted at least ten times. V gene TRBV20-1 combines with J gene TRBJ1-1; D possibly corresponds to TRBD1 (6 bases). V was clipped by 0 bases and J by 7 bases, with 18 bases between them. This CDR3 contains 15 residues. CDR1 and CDR2 (germline): DFQATT, SNEGSKA (reference sequence). DNA of the CDR3: TGCAGTGCTAGAGATTCGGGGGCCTCGAAGTTTGAAGCTTTCTTT. This gives the protein CSARDSGASKFEAFF.

About this clonotype: A junction end diverges from the germline sequence, so it may reflect a read error. This chain links TRBV24-1 with TRBJ2-2, with D hard to call. Germline loops: CDR1 KGHDR, CDR2 SFDVKD. The CDR3 loop spans 13 amino acids. CDR3 coding DNA: TGTGCCTCCAGTGAAGAGAACACCGGGGAGCTGTTTTTT. It encodes CASSEENTGELFF.

There are many counts of this clonotype. V gene TRBV9 combines with J gene TRBJ2-2; D might be TRBD1 (6 bases). V gave up 0 bases and J gave up 6 bases, with 12 bases separating them. The CDR3 covers 15 residues. Germline V gene lookup returns CDR1 SGDLS and CDR2 YYNGEE. This chain's CDR3 is CASSVEGDLAGELFF. In nucleotides, the CDR3 is TGTGCCAGCAGCGTAGAGGGGGACCTAGCCGGGGAGCTGTTTTTT.

The table lists this clonotype with many counts. The chain is built from TRBV5-1 and TRBJ1-1; TRBD1 aligns across 8 bases. CDR3 length equals 14 residues. CDR1 SGHRS and CDR2 YFSETQ come from the germline V gene. Trimming cost V 4 bases and J 5 bases; bases outside gene matches: 7. The CDR3 protein is CASSLGQGLTEAFF. CDR3 in DNA: TGCGCCAGCAGCCTTGGACAGGGTTTGACTGAAGCTTTCTTT.

Comments on this clonotype: This may arise from a read error, as a much more abundant clone is one base away. V and J are TRBV5-1 and TRBJ2-5; D perhaps matches TRBD1 (6 bases). CDR3 size: 14 residues. CDR1 and CDR2 from the germline V gene are SGHRS and YFSETQ. The CDR3 DNA reads TGCACCAGCAGCCCAGGGACAACCCAAGAGACCCAGTACTTC. This translates into CTSSPGTTQETQYF.

There are many counts of this clonotype. This chain uses TRBV20-1 with TRBJ2-7; D is perhaps TRBD1 (5 bases). The CDR3 length is 15 residues. V dropped 0 bases and J dropped 0 bases, with 12 bases sitting between them. Germline CDR1 reads DFQATT; CDR2 reads SNEGSKA (reference sequence). CDR3 nucleotides: TGCAGTGCTAGAGATCTGGGTGACAGCTCCTACGAGCAGTACTTC. It specifies CSARDLGDSSYEQYF.

In this sample, this clonotype turned up many times. This chain links TRBV7-9 with TRBJ1-5, with D tentatively TRBD1 (5 bases). Germline loops: CDR1 SEHNR, CDR2 FQNEAQ (reference sequence). The CDR3 has 14 residues. Trimming removed 2 bases from V and 9 bases from J, with 14 bases in between. The CDR3 DNA follows: TGTGCCAGCAGCTTACCTGGGGGTAAGTCGCCCCAGCATTTT. Translating it yields CASSLPGGKSPQHF.

This clonotype was recorded at least ten times. The rearrangement joins TRBV7-2 to TRBJ1-4, with 7 bases fitting TRBD1. There are 18 residues in the CDR3. Germline V lookup: CDR1 SGHTA, CDR2 FQGNSA. The V segment lost 1 base and the J segment 0 bases; nucleotides outside the gene matches: 8. The CDR3 protein is CASSLETGTAATNEKLFF. The CDR3 DNA sequence: TGTGCCAGCAGCTTAGAAACCGGGACAGCTGCAACTAATGAAAAACTGTTTTTT. The whole variable domain, filled in from reference TRBV7-2 and TRBJ1-4, reads GAGVSQSPSNKVTEKGKDVELRCDPISGHTALYWYRQSLGQGLEFLIYFQGNSAPDKSGLPSDRFSAERTGGSVSTLTIQRTQQEDSAVYLCASSLETGTAATNEKLFFGSGTQLSVL.

At least ten counts were recorded for this clonotype. The rearrangement joins TRBV7-2 to TRBJ2-7, with D possibly matching TRBD1 (6 bases). CDR1 is SGHTA and CDR2 is FQGNSA in the germline V gene. The V gene lost 5 bases and the J gene lost 2 bases, with 10 bases spanning the gap. This CDR3 contains 13 residues. The CDR3 DNA is TGTGCCAGCAGCCTGGACAGCACCTACGAGCAGTACTTC. It codes for CASSLDSTYEQYF. Variable domain in full (rest from reference TRBV7-2 and TRBJ2-7): GAGVSQSPSNKVTEKGKDVELRCDPISGHTALYWYRQSLGQGLEFLIYFQGNSAPDKSGLPSDRFSAERTGGSVSTLTIQRTQQEDSAVYLCASSLDSTYEQYFGPGTRLTVT.

The CDR3 DNA follows: TGTGCCAGCAGCTTGGGGGGACCTGGGAACACTGAAGCTTTCTTT. It yields the protein CASSLGGPGNTEAFF. The chain employs TRBV5-5 and TRBJ1-1, with a weak D call TRBD1 (5 bases). The CDR3 sequence is 15 residues long. Per germline, CDR1 SGHKS and CDR2 YYEKEE (reference sequence). V shed 0 bases and J shed 1 base, with 10 bases lying between them.

This clonotype was picked up many times. The rearrangement links TRBV4-1 to TRBJ1-3; D possibly corresponds to TRBD1 (5 bases). V lost 5 bases to trimming and J lost 2 bases, with 13 bases between them. Germline CDR1 MGHRA, CDR2 YSYEKL. This CDR3 comprises 15 residues. The CDR3 DNA reads as TGCGCCAGCAGCGGGAAAGGGGTACCTGGAAACACCATATATTTT. This encodes CASSGKGVPGNTIYF.

This clonotype is judged hyperexpanded (1% or more). The gene calls are TRBV20-1 and TRBJ1-1; no reliable D call. This CDR3 comprises 14 residues. Germline CDR1 DFQATT, CDR2 SNEGSKA (reference sequence). The V and J ends lost 3 bases and 0 bases respectively, with 11 bases between them. The CDR3 loop is CSASPQTVNTEAFF. The CDR3 coding sequence is TGCAGTGCTAGTCCCCAGACCGTGAACACTGAAGCTTTCTTT.

This clonotype was counted many times. V is TRBV18 and J is TRBJ2-7; D call uncertain. Germline V gene lookup returns CDR1 KGHSH and CDR2 LQKENI. This CDR3 is built from 13 residues. Between the trimmed V and J ends, which lost 3 bases and 4 bases, there was a span of 10 bases. This CDR3 is CASSPAALYEQYF. The CDR3 DNA follows: TGTGCCAGCTCACCGGCAGCATTATACGAGCAGTACTTC.

This clonotype was observed at least ten times. The V and J genes are TRBV5-1 and TRBJ2-6; D ambiguous. This CDR3 is built from 16 residues. The V end was cut by 1 base, the J end by 0 bases, with 8 bases between. Germline V gene sequence: CDR1 SGHRS, CDR2 YFSETQ. The DNA for the CDR3 is TGCGCCAGCAGCTTGCCAGAATACTCTGGGGCCAACGTCCTGACTTTC. Protein product: CASSLPEYSGANVLTF.

This clonotype was observed at least ten times. This chain connects TRBV24-1 to TRBJ1-1; TRBD1 is a possible D gene (5 bases). Germline assignment: CDR1 KGHDR and CDR2 SFDVKD. The CDR3 loop spans 12 amino acids. The ends were cut back, 4 bases at V and 10 bases at J, with 12 bases in the middle. The DNA for the CDR3 is TGTGCCACCAGTGACCCGACGGGGGGAGCTTTCTTT. Translation gives CATSDPTGGAFF.

This clonotype ranks as medium-sized. This CDR3 is CASSEYGGSTDTQYF. The CDR3 DNA reads as TGTGCCAGCAGTGAATATGGGGGTAGCACAGATACGCAGTATTTT. The rearrangement uses TRBV25-1 and TRBJ2-3; D tentatively reads TRBD1 or TRBD2 (5 bases each). V lost 0 bases to trimming and J lost 0 bases, with 7 bases between them. The V gene's germline CDR1 is MGHDK and CDR2 SYGVNS. The CDR3 sequence is 15 residues long.

This clonotype has ten or more counts. The chain is built from TRBV20-1 and TRBJ2-7; 7 bases match TRBD2. The germline gives CDR1 DFQATT, CDR2 SNEGSKA (reference sequence). V lost 6 bases, J lost 3 bases, and 11 bases stayed unmatched. The CDR3 extends over 14 amino acids. The CDR3 spells CSAPGGHSIYEQYF. The CDR3 nucleotides are TGCAGTGCCCCGGGGGGTCACTCCATCTACGAGCAGTACTTC.

This clonotype was detected many times. The rearrangement links TRBV6-1 to TRBJ2-7, with D hard to call. Germline assignment: CDR1 MNHNS and CDR2 SASEGT. This CDR3 spans 16 amino acids. V lost 0 bases and J 3 bases, leaving 15 bases between the germline ends. The CDR3 loop is CASSEAKVLGFYEQYF. The DNA of the CDR3 is TGTGCCAGCAGTGAAGCGAAGGTGTTGGGGTTCTACGAGCAGTACTTC.

In its sample, this clonotype was seen many times. The chain combines TRBV6-6 with TRBJ1-4; possibly TRBD1 for D (5 bases). CDR1 MNHNY and CDR2 SVGAGI come from the germline V gene (reference sequence). The CDR3 has 13 residues. V shed 6 bases and J shed 6 bases, with 11 bases lying between them. CDR3 protein: CASSEPGDEKLFF. The CDR3 nucleotides read TGTGCCAGCAGCGAGCCGGGGGATGAAAAACTGTTTTTT.

Many counts were recorded for this clonotype. The rearrangement uses TRBV11-2 and TRBJ2-3; D unresolved. This CDR3 has 12 residues. The germline V gene encodes CDR1 SGHAT and CDR2 FQNNGV. V lost 3 bases and J 4 bases, leaving 5 bases between the germline ends. The CDR3 bases are TGTGCCAGCAGCTTGGGGTCAGATACGCAGTATTTT. It translates to CASSLGSDTQYF.

This clonotype was recorded many times. The chain uses TRBV5-1 and TRBJ2-3; unclear D gene. The germline V and J ends were trimmed by 3 bases and 4 bases, with 21 bases remaining between them. Germline CDR1 reads SGHRS; CDR2 reads YFSETQ. CDR3 length: 17 residues. CDR3 nucleotide sequence: TGCGCCAGCAGCTCTAAACACCTCCTCGACGTTTCAGATACGCAGTATTTT. Its protein product is CASSSKHLLDVSDTQYF.

In this sample, this clonotype turned up many times. The V and J genes are TRBV2 and TRBJ1-2, with unresolved D. The germline gives CDR1 SNHLY, CDR2 FYNNEI. The ends were cut back, 4 bases at V and 2 bases at J, with 5 bases in the middle. The CDR3 is 12 residues long. CDR3 bases: TGTGCCAGCAGTGTTTGGAACTATGGCTACACCTTC. Its translation is CASSVWNYGYTF.

This clonotype was seen at least ten times. The rearrangement uses TRBV7-3 and TRBJ1-1; a possible D gene is TRBD1 (6 bases). This CDR3 contains 14 residues. Trimming cost V 5 bases and J 11 bases, with 21 bases left between them. The germline gives CDR1 SGHTA, CDR2 FQGTGA. CDR3 in DNA: TGTGCCAGCAGCCCTGGGACAAACTTGAATGATGCTTTCTTT. Amino acid sequence: CASSPGTNLNDAFF. Complete variable domain (other parts from reference TRBV7-3 and TRBJ1-1): GAGVSQTPSNKVTEKGKYVELRCDPISGHTALYWYRQSLGQGPEFLIYFQGTGAADDSGLPNDRFFAVRPEGSVSTLKIQRTERGDSAVYLCASSPGTNLNDAFFGQGTRLTVV.

This clonotype showed up many times. The CDR3: CASSLRFGKRTEQYF. CDR3 bases: TGTGCCAGCAGCTTACGGTTTGGGAAACGCACCGAGCAGTACTTC. The chain employs TRBV7-6 and TRBJ2-7, with no clear D. CDR3 size: 15 residues. V was clipped by 2 bases and J by 6 bases, with 17 bases between them. CDR1 and CDR2 from the germline V gene are SGHVS and FNYEAQ.

This clonotype was seen many times. The chain has TRBV6-5 and TRBJ1-2, with D tentatively TRBD1 (6 bases). The CDR3 totals 13 residues. V was pared by 7 bases and J by 8 bases, with 17 bases between. Germline loops: CDR1 MNHEY, CDR2 SVGAGI. The CDR3 spells CASKLKSGDGYTF. The CDR3 DNA reads as TGTGCCAGCAAGCTAAAATCAGGGGACGGCTACACCTTC.

This clonotype showed up many times. The chain recombines TRBV7-6 with TRBJ1-1; 10 nucleotides align to TRBD1. The CDR3 is made up of 15 amino acids. Looked up from germline, CDR1 is SGHVS and CDR2 is FNYEAQ. Losses at the gene ends were 3 bases for V and 4 bases for J; bases not matched to a gene: 5. The CDR3 sequence is CASSLVRDRGTEAFF. DNA for the CDR3: TGTGCCAGCAGCTTGGTCCGGGACAGGGGCACTGAAGCTTTCTTT.

This clonotype has at least ten counts. The rearrangement links TRBV6-2 or TRBV6-3 to TRBJ2-2, with TRBD2 as a possible D gene (6 bases). Germline V gene lookup returns CDR1 MNHEY and CDR2 SVGEGT. V was cut by 5 bases and J by 4 bases, with 14 bases left in between. The CDR3 runs to 15 residues. For the CDR3, the DNA is TGTGCCAGCAGTCCCCCCGGGGGAATCACCGGGGAGCTGTTTTTT. Translated: CASSPPGGITGELFF.

This clonotype has a count of ten or more. The V call is TRBV28, the J call TRBJ2-7; D is perhaps TRBD1 (6 bases). Germline CDR1 and CDR2: MDHEN and SYDVKM. Trimming took 1 base from V and 1 from J, leaving 11 bases between them. The CDR3 contains 15 residues. This CDR3 reads CASSLSWTASYEQYF. In nucleotides, the CDR3 is TGTGCCAGCAGTTTATCCTGGACAGCGTCCTACGAGCAGTACTTC.